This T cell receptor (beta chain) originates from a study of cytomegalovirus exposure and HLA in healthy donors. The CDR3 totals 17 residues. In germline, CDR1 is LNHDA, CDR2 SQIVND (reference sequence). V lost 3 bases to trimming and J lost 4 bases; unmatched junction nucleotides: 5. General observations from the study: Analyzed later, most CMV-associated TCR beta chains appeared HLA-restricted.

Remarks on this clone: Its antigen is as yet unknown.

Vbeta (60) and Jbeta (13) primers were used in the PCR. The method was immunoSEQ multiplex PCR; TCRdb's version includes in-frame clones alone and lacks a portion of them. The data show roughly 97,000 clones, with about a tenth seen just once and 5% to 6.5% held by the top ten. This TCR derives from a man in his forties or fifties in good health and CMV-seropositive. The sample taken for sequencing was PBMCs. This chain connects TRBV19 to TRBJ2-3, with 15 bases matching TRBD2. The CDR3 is CASSIMGLAGGSDTQYF. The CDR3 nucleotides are TGTGCCAGTAGTATTATGGGACTAGCGGGAGGTTCAGATACGCAGTATTTT. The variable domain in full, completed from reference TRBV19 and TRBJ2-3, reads DGGITQSPKYLFRKEGQNVTLSCEQNLNHDAMYWYRQDPGQGLRLIYYSQIVNDFQKGDIAEGYSVSREKKESFPLTVTSAQKNPTAFYLCASSIMGLAGGSDTQYFGPGTRLTVL.